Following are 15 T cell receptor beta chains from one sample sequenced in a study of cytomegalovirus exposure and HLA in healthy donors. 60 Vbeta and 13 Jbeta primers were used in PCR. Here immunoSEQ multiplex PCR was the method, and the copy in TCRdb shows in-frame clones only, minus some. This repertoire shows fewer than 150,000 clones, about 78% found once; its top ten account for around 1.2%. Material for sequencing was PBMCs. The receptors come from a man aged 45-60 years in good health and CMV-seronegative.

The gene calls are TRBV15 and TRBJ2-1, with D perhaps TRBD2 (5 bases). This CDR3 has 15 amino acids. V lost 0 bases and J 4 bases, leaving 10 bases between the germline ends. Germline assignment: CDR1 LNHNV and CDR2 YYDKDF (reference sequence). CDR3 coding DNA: TGTGCCACCAGCAGAGATCTCGGGGATTACAATGAGCAGTTCTTC. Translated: CATSRDLGDYNEQFF.

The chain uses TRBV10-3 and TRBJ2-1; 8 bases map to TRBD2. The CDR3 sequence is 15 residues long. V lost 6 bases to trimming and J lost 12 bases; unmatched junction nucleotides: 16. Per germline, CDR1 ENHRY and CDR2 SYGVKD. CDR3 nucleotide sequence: TGTGCCATCAGCCCGCCGGGACTAGGGACGCGGTGGCAGTTCTTC. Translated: CAISPPGLGTRWQFF.

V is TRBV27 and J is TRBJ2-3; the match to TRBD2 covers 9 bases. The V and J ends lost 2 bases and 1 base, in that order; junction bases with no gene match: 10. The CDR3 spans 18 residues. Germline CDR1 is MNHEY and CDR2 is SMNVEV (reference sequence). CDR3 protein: CASSLKVSGSFGTDTQYF. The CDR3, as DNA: TGTGCCAGCAGTTTAAAAGTTAGCGGGAGCTTCGGCACAGATACGCAGTATTTT.

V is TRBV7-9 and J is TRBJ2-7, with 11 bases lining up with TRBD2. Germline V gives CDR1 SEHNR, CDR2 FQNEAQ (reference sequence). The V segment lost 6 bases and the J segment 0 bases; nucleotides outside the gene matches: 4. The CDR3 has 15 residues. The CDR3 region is CASSSGTSGSYEQYF. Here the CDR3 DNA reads TGTGCCAGCAGTTCCGGGACTAGCGGCTCCTACGAGCAGTACTTC.

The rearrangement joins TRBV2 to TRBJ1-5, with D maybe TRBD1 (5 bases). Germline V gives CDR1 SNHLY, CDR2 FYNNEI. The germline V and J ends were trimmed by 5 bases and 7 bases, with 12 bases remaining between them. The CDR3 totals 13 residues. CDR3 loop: CASSRDSRQPQHF. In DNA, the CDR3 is TGTGCCAGCAGTCGTGACAGCCGACAGCCCCAGCATTTT.

The CDR3 sequence is CASSGGQGAIGELFF. DNA for the CDR3: TGTGCCAGCAGTGGGGGACAGGGGGCGATCGGGGAGCTGTTTTTT. The J gene is TRBJ2-2, the V gene TRBV2; 12 bases agree with TRBD1. This CDR3 has 15 amino acids. The J segment lost 7 bases and the V segment lost 4 bases, leaving 4 bases of the junction unmatched. Germline loops: CDR1 SNHLY, CDR2 FYNNEI.

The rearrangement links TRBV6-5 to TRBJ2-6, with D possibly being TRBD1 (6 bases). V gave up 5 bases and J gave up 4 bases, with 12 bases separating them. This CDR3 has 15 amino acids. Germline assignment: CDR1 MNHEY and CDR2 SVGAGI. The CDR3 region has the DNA TGTGCCAGCAGTGGATCAGGGGCCGGGGCCAACGTCCTGACTTTC. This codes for CASSGSGAGANVLTF.

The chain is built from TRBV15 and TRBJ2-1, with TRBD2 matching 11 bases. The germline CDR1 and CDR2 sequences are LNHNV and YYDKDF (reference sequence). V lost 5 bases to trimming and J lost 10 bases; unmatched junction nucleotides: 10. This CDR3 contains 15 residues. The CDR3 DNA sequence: TGTGCCACCAGCTTCGGGGCTAGCGGGAGGAACGAGCAGTTCTTC. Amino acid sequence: CATSFGASGRNEQFF.

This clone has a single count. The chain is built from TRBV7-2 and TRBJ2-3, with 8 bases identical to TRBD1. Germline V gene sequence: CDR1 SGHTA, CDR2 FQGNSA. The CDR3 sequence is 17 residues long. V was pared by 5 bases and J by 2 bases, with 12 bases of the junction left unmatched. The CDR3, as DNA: TGTGCCAGCAGCCCCTGGACAGGGAATGGAGTCACAGATACGCAGTATTTT. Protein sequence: CASSPWTGNGVTDTQYF.

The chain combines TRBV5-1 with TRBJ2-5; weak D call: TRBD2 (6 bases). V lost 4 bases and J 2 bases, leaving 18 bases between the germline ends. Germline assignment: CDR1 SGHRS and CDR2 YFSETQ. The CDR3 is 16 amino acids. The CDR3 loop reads CASSPGVRSQQETQYF. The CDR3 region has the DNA TGCGCCAGCAGCCCGGGGGTCAGGTCCCAACAAGAGACCCAGTACTTC.

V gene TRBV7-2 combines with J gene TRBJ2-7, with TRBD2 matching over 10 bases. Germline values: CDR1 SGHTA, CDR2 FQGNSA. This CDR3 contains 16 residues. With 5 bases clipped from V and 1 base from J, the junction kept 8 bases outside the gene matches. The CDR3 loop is CASSRTGTSASYEQYF. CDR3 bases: TGTGCCAGCAGCCGAACCGGGACTAGCGCATCCTACGAGCAGTACTTC.

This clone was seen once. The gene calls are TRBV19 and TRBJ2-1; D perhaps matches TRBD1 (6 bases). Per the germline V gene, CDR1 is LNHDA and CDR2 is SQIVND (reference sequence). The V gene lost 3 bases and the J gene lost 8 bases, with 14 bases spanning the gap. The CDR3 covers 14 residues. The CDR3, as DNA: TGTGCCAGTAGTATTCAGGGGTCTCGGGATGAGCAGTTCTTC. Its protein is CASSIQGSRDEQFF. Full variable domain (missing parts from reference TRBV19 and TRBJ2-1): DGGITQSPKYLFRKEGQNVTLSCEQNLNHDAMYWYRQDPGQGLRLIYYSQIVNDFQKGDIAEGYSVSREKKESFPLTVTSAQKNPTAFYLCASSIQGSRDEQFFGPGTRLTVL.

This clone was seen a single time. The CDR3 nucleotides read TGTGCCAGCAGCTTGGTAGCTAGTTTGAACACCGGGGAGCTGTTTTTT. Translating it yields CASSLVASLNTGELFF. The J gene is TRBJ2-2, the V gene TRBV5-4; D is unresolved. Trimming pared 0 bases from V and 1 base from J, leaving 10 bases between. Germline V gives CDR1 SGHNT, CDR2 YYREEE (reference sequence). The CDR3 consists of 16 residues. The full variable domain, rest sourced from reference TRBV5-4 and TRBJ2-2, is ETGVTQSPTHLIKTRGQQVTLRCSSQSGHNTVSWYQQALGQGPQFIFQYYREEENGRGNFPPRFSGLQFPNYSSELNVNALELDDSALYLCASSLVASLNTGELFFGEGSRLTVL.

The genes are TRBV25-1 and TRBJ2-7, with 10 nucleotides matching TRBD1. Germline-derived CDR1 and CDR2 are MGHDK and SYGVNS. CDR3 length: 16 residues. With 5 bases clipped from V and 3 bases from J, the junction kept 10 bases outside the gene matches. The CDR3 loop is CASSNPVGQGFYEQYF. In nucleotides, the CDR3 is TGTGCCAGCAGTAATCCGGTGGGACAGGGGTTCTACGAGCAGTACTTC.

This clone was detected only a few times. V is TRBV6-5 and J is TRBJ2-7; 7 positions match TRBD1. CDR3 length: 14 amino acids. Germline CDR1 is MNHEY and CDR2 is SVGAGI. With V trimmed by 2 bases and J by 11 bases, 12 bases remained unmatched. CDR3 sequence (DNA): TGTGCCAGCAGTTACGACGAAACAGGGGTGGGGAAGTACTTC. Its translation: CASSYDETGVGKYF.